A selection of T cell receptor beta chains follows, all from one sample in a study of blood T cell repertoires in COVID-19. Measured with immunoSEQ multiplex PCR; TCRdb has only the in-frame clones, and not every one. The sample contains under 300,000 clones, approximately 85% of which appear only once. Sequencing used PBMCs or T cells enriched from blood (not recorded which). The receptor set was obtained from a woman in her 50s who had recovered from COVID-19. The CDR3 runs from the conserved cysteine through the conserved F or W. D genes are given only for firm matches. Clone size is not always given. Where it is, it says once, few, many or a class for expanded clones.

size	V	J	D	CDR3	DNA
.	TRBV11-3	TRBJ2-7	TRBD2	CASSFPTSQTSYEQYF	TGTGCCAGCAGCTTTCCGACTAGCCAAACCTCCTACGAGCAGTACTTC
.	TRBV19	TRBJ2-1	.	CASSGAGTSAYNEQFF	TGTGCCAGTAGTGGGGCTGGGACTTCCGCCTACAATGAGCAGTTCTTC
.	TRBV7-6	TRBJ2-2	TRBD1	CASSLAGTVSGELFF	TGTGCCAGCAGCTTAGCGGGGACAGTATCCGGGGAGCTGTTTTTT
.	TRBV9	TRBJ2-7	TRBD2	CASSVVRRGSSYEQYF	TGTGCCAGCAGCGTAGTGAGGCGGGGGAGCTCCTACGAGCAGTACTTC
.	TRBV12-5	TRBJ2-7	TRBD2	CASGTTSGRAYEQYF	TGTGCTAGTGGTACCACTAGCGGGAGGGCCTACGAGCAGTACTTC
.	TRBV6-5	TRBJ2-7	TRBD1	CASRQGAEGYEQYF	TGTGCCAGCCGACAGGGGGCGGAAGGTTACGAGCAGTACTTC
.	TRBV7-2	TRBJ2-5	TRBD2	CASSLGAGGGETQYF	TGTGCCAGCAGCTTAGGAGCGGGAGGGGGGGAGACCCAGTACTTC
.	TRBV18	TRBJ1-5	.	CASSHGEGNQPQHF	TGTGCCAGCTCACACGGAGAGGGCAATCAGCCCCAGCATTTT
.	TRBV7-9	TRBJ2-3	TRBD1	CASSLRPGQGTDTQYF	TGTGCCAGCAGCTTACGACCGGGACAGGGGACAGATACGCAGTATTTT
.	TRBV9	TRBJ1-3	.	CASSLAASGNTIYF	TGTGCCAGCAGCCTTGCAGCGTCTGGAAACACCATATATTTT
.	TRBV5-1	TRBJ1-1	TRBD1	CASSLGQGASEAFF	TGCGCCAGCAGCTTGGGACAGGGGGCAAGTGAAGCTTTCTTT
.	TRBV10-2	TRBJ2-1	TRBD2	CASSGTSGRAFEQFF	TGCGCCAGCAGTGGGACTAGCGGGAGGGCCTTTGAGCAGTTCTTC
.	TRBV25-1	TRBJ2-1	TRBD2	CASSEPGGREVNEQFF	TGTGCCAGCAGTGAACCGGGCGGGAGAGAGGTCAATGAGCAGTTCTTC
few	TRBV7-9	TRBJ2-5	.	CASSFGLQETQYF	TGTGCCAGCAGCTTTGGACTACAAGAGACCCAGTACTTC
.	TRBV15	TRBJ2-1	TRBD1	CATRQGAYNEQFF	TGTGCCACCAGACAGGGGGCCTACAATGAGCAGTTCTTC